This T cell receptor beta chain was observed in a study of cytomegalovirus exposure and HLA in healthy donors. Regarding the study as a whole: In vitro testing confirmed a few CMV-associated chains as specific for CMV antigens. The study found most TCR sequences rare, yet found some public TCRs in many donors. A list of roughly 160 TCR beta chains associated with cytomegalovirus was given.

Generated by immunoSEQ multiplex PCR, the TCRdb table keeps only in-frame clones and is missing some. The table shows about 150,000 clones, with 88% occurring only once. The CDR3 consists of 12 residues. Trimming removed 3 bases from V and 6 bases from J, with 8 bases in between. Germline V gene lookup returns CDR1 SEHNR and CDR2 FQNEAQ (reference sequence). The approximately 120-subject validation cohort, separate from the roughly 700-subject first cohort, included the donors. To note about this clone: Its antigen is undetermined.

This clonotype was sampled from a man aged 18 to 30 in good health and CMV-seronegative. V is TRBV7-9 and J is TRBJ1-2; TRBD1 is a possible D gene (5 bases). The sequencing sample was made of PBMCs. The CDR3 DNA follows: TGTGCCAGCAGCTTGGGGCAGAATGGCTACACCTTC. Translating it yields CASSLGQNGYTF.